Listed here are 11 T cell receptor beta chains from one sample, sequenced in a study of blood T cell repertoires in COVID-19. Repertoires were generated with immunoSEQ multiplex PCR, while TCRdb's copy carries only in-frame clones and drops some. Of 250,000 or so clones in the sample, over 70% were seen once. Sequencing input: PBMCs or T cells enriched from blood (not recorded which). All receptors come from a woman aged 40 to 49 who had been exposed to COVID-19.

The chain carries TRBV7-6 and TRBJ2-1; D may be TRBD2 (5 bases). The CDR3 runs 16 residues. Germline V gene data show CDR1 as SGHVS and CDR2 as FNYEAQ. Trimming removed 2 bases at V and 5 bases at J, with 16 bases between. The CDR3 nucleotides read TGTGCCAGCAGCTTACCCCCCGGACTCGGAGACAATGAGCAGTTCTTC. Translation: CASSLPPGLGDNEQFF.

The chain links TRBV7-9 to TRBJ2-7; TRBD1 matches 7 bases. The junction had 7 bases not matched to a gene; V was cut back by 7 bases and J by 4 bases. Per the germline V gene, CDR1 is SEHNR and CDR2 is FQNEAQ (reference sequence). This CDR3 region has 13 residues. CDR3 in amino acids: CASKHRGGYEQYF. The CDR3 DNA reads as TGTGCCAGCAAACACAGGGGCGGGTACGAGCAGTACTTC.

The CDR3 here is CASSATSEGINEQFF. The CDR3 DNA follows: TGTGCCAGCAGCGCTACTAGCGAGGGAATTAATGAGCAGTTCTTC. The chain has TRBV6-4 and TRBJ2-1; 7 bases agree with TRBD2. With V trimmed by 6 bases and J by 7 bases, 12 bases remained unmatched. Germline CDR1 MRHNA, CDR2 SNTAGT. The CDR3 runs to 15 residues.

This rearrangement joins TRBV27 to TRBJ1-5, with D uncertain. The V gene's germline CDR1 is MNHEY and CDR2 SMNVEV (reference sequence). The germline V and J ends were trimmed by 4 bases and 7 bases, with 14 bases remaining between them. This CDR3 spans 14 amino acids. This CDR3 reads CASSSGARSQPQHF. DNA of the CDR3: TGTGCCAGCAGTTCCGGAGCTCGGAGCCAGCCCCAGCATTTT.

The chain couples TRBV6-2 or TRBV6-3 to TRBJ2-1, with 9 bases that match TRBD2. The CDR3 has 15 amino acids. V was pared by 2 bases and J by 10 bases, with 9 bases of the junction left unmatched. Germline values: CDR1 MNHEY, CDR2 SVGEGT. CDR3 nucleotide sequence: TGTGCCAGCAGTTACCGGGCTAGCGGGATTGGGGAGCAGTTCTTC. This encodes CASSYRASGIGEQFF.

In regard to this clone: A read error may account for a junction end that differs from germline. The chain links TRBV5-1 to TRBJ1-2, with D possibly matching TRBD1 (5 bases). Germline CDR1 is SGHRS and CDR2 is YFSETQ. The CDR3 length is 15 residues. CDR3: CASSLEDIPNYGYTF. The CDR3 DNA sequence: TGTGCCAGCAGCTTAGAGGACATTCCTAACTATGGCTACACCTTC.

The sample holds one count of this clone. The chain recombines TRBV12-3 or TRBV12-4 with TRBJ1-2; 8 bases line up with TRBD1. V dropped 6 bases and J dropped 8; count of bases not matched to a gene: 8. This CDR3 contains 13 residues. The CDR3 protein is CASRAQGAQGYTF. CDR3 nucleotides: TGTGCCAGCAGGGCCCAGGGGGCACAAGGCTACACCTTC.

The chain uses TRBV7-2 and TRBJ2-7, with 10 bases lining up with TRBD1. Trimming took 3 bases from V and 3 from J; bases not matched to a gene: 5. There are 15 residues in the CDR3. Per germline, CDR1 SGHTA and CDR2 FQGNSA. CDR3 DNA sequence: TGTGCCAGCAGCTTGGGGACAGGGGCCCTCTACGAGCAGTACTTC. This translates into CASSLGTGALYEQYF.

The chain uses TRBV6-2 or TRBV6-3 and TRBJ1-5; D not resolved. This CDR3 comprises 14 residues. The V gene lost 6 bases and the J gene lost 4 bases, with 13 bases spanning the gap. Germline assignment: CDR1 MNHEY and CDR2 SVGEGT. CDR3 loop: CASSDPAGNQPQHF. DNA of the CDR3: TGTGCCAGCAGCGACCCGGCCGGGAATCAGCCCCAGCATTTT.

The chain employs TRBV6-1 and TRBJ2-5, with TRBD2 matching over 10 bases. With 0 bases clipped from V and 5 bases from J, the junction kept 12 bases outside the gene matches. This CDR3 is 18 amino acids long. Germline assignment: CDR1 MNHNS and CDR2 SASEGT. The CDR3 DNA is TGTGCCAGCAGTGAAGCGCCAGCGGGGGGGCCTTCGCAGGAGACCCAGTACTTC. Translated: CASSEAPAGGPSQETQYF.

The rearrangement links TRBV19 to TRBJ2-5; D is possibly TRBD1 (6 bases). The CDR3 length is 15 residues. V lost 4 bases, J lost 4 bases, and 16 bases lay in between. The germline gives CDR1 LNHDA, CDR2 SQIVND (reference sequence). Here the CDR3 DNA reads TGTGCCAGTAGTAACTCGTGGGACACTTCAGAGACCCAGTACTTC. Its translation: CASSNSWDTSETQYF.